This TCR beta chain was retrieved from a study of blood T cells in healthy people across ages. Study results and caveats: Naive T cell percentage showed a strong correlation with TCR beta diversity.

Primers used in a second PCR of roughly 6 to 11 cycles were a sample-barcoded 5' primer and a J-beta primer mix. TCRdb analysed the 5' RACE reads with MiXCR anew, one entry per CDR3 protein. This sample has roughly 900,000 distinct CDR3 sequences, with around 28% found just once. Note on this clonotype: What it recognizes is unknown.

The sequence came from a woman aged 80 or older in good health. The source material was blood.

CDR3 loop: CSARDQARDRGLPQHF. CDR3 nucleotide sequence: TGCAGTGCTAGAGATCAGGCCAGGGACAGGGGTCTGCCCCAGCATTTT. This chain uses TRBV20-1 with TRBJ1-5; 10 bases fit TRBD1. This CDR3 has 16 amino acids. Germline V gene sequence: CDR1 DFQATT, CDR2 SNEGSKA (reference sequence). V lost 0 bases to trimming and J lost 9 bases; unmatched junction nucleotides: 11.